This T cell receptor beta chain was profiled in a study of cytomegalovirus exposure and HLA in healthy donors. Whole-study findings and limits: Among TCR sequences, most were rare, though some public TCRs appeared in many donors. Later work found most CMV-associated TCR beta chains apparently HLA-restricted.

As for this clone: Its antigen is as yet unknown.

The PCR was carried out with 60 Vbeta primers and 13 Jbeta primers. The assay was immunoSEQ multiplex PCR, and TCRdb's table has in-frame clones only and misses some. Of about 120,000 clones listed, almost 85% were seen once; the top ten hold 1.4% to 1.5%. V lost 3 bases to trimming and J lost 4 bases, with 6 bases between them. This CDR3 spans 12 amino acids. Germline CDR1 SGHTA, CDR2 FQGNSA. J is TRBJ1-2 and V is TRBV7-2, with unresolved D. Sequencing was performed on PBMCs. The clonotype comes from a woman between 18 and 29 years old in good health and CMV-seronegative. The CDR3 is CASSFGGYGYTF. The DNA of the CDR3 is TGTGCCAGCAGCTTTGGCGGCTATGGCTACACCTTC.